A single sample is the source of the 27 T cell receptor beta chains below, sequenced in a study of blood T cell repertoires in COVID-19. The protocol was immunoSEQ multiplex PCR, while the TCRdb copy is restricted to in-frame clones and leaves out a portion. Here the sample spans some 30,000 clones, 85% being singletons. The sample was peripheral blood. These receptors originate from a woman in her sixties with active COVID-19.

The genes are TRBV2 and TRBJ2-7; weak D call: TRBD2 (6 bases). Trimming cost V 4 bases and J 6 bases, with 16 bases left between them. Germline V gene data show CDR1 as SNHLY and CDR2 as FYNNEI. The CDR3 consists of 14 residues. The CDR3: CASSVAGTFSEQYF. DNA for the CDR3: TGTGCCAGCAGTGTTGCAGGGACTTTTAGCGAGCAGTACTTC.

The CDR3 DNA reads TGTGCCAGCAGCTTATTTCAGGCTAGCGGGAGGAATGAGCAGTTCTTC. This translates into CASSLFQASGRNEQFF. This chain joins TRBV7-6 and TRBJ2-1; 11 bases are a match to TRBD2. Germline assignment: CDR1 SGHVS and CDR2 FNYEAQ. Unmatched junction bases numbered 7, after V lost 2 bases and J lost 7 bases. The CDR3 has 16 amino acids.

This chain links TRBV10-2 with TRBJ2-2; 8 nucleotides align to TRBD2. With 7 bases clipped from V and 8 bases from J, the junction kept 12 bases outside the gene matches. CDR1 and CDR2 (germline): WSHSY, SAAADI. The CDR3 contains 15 residues. In DNA form, the CDR3 reads TGCGCCAGCAAGGGGGGGACTAGAGAATCGGGGGAGCTGTTTTTT. It is translated as CASKGGTRESGELFF.

The sample holds one count of this clone. CDR3 nucleotides: TGTGCCTGGAGGGGACAGAAGAACACTGAAGCTTTCTTT. Its protein product is CAWRGQKNTEAFF. The chain employs TRBV30 and TRBJ1-1, with 7 nucleotides matching TRBD1. Germline V gene sequence: CDR1 GTSNPN, CDR2 SVGIG (reference sequence). The length of the CDR3 is 13 residues. The ends lost 3 bases at V and 1 base at J; junction bases unmatched: 2.

V gene TRBV3-1 (or the pseudogene TRBV3-2) combines with J gene TRBJ2-1, with 9 bases fitting TRBD2. The CDR3 is made up of 21 amino acids. V trimming: 0 bases; J trimming: 0 bases; junction bases outside the gene matches: 15. Per the germline V gene, CDR1 is LGHDT and CDR2 is YNNKEL (reference sequence). CDR3 region: CASSQEWVAGDQLVSYNEQFF. The CDR3 DNA follows: TGTGCCAGCAGCCAAGAGTGGGTAGCGGGAGACCAACTCGTCTCCTACAATGAGCAGTTCTTC.

With respect to this clone: This sample includes further DNA sequences coding for the same CDR3. The V call is TRBV3-1 (or the pseudogene TRBV3-2), the J call TRBJ1-5; D uncertain. The CDR3 is made up of 14 amino acids. Germline CDR1 and CDR2: LGHDT and YNNKEL (reference sequence). Trimming removed 1 base from V and 0 bases from J, with 4 bases in between. The CDR3 DNA is TGTGCCAGCAGCCAAGGTCATAGCAATCAGCCCCAGCATTTT. Its translation is CASSQGHSNQPQHF.

This clone was observed a handful of times. The chain is built from TRBV28 and TRBJ1-6; TRBD1 agrees at 9 bases. The germline gives CDR1 MDHEN, CDR2 SYDVKM. This CDR3 is 15 amino acids long. Trimming at V came to 8 bases and at J to 8 bases, leaving 10 bases not matched to a gene. Written as DNA, the CDR3 is TGTGCCAGCCGTTCAGGGGGACAGGGCTATTCACCCCTCCACTTT. It encodes CASRSGGQGYSPLHF. The complete variable domain, with remaining parts taken from reference TRBV28 and TRBJ1-6, reads DVKVTQSSRYLVKRTGEKVFLECVQDMDHENMFWYRQDPGLGLRLIYFSYDVKMKEKGDIPEGYSVSREKKERFSLILESASTNQTSMYLCASRSGGQGYSPLHFGNGTRLTVT.

The chain has TRBV9 and TRBJ2-5; tentatively, D is TRBD1 (6 bases). Trimming stripped 4 bases from V and 5 bases from J, with 12 bases between. The germline CDR1 and CDR2 sequences are SGDLS and YYNGEE. This CDR3 region has 13 residues. CDR3 coding DNA: TGTGCCAGCAGCCCTGGACAGACGGAGACCCAGTACTTC. Its protein product is CASSPGQTETQYF.

The chain carries TRBV29-1 and TRBJ2-1; D is undetermined. The CDR3 is 13 residues long. Per germline, CDR1 SQVTM and CDR2 ANQGSEA. Trimming stripped 7 bases from V and 0 bases from J, with 10 bases between. The CDR3, as DNA: TGCAGCGCCACCTATAGCTCCTACAATGAGCAGTTCTTC. It codes for CSATYSSYNEQFF.

This chain links TRBV2 with TRBJ1-5; TRBD1 agrees at 10 bases. CDR1 and CDR2 (germline): SNHLY, FYNNEI. This CDR3 has 17 residues. With 1 base clipped from V and 4 bases from J, the junction kept 7 bases outside the gene matches. The CDR3 spells CASSEGPRTGGNQPQHF. The CDR3 region has the DNA TGTGCCAGCAGTGAAGGCCCTCGGACAGGGGGTAATCAGCCCCAGCATTTT.

This clone was recorded a few times. The chain links TRBV19 to TRBJ1-2; 7 bases fit TRBD1. Germline assignment: CDR1 LNHDA and CDR2 SQIVND (reference sequence). V lost 5 bases and J lost 0; bases outside the gene matches: 3. This CDR3 comprises 14 residues. In DNA form, the CDR3 reads TGTGCCAGTAGTTTACAGGGGACTAACTATGGCTACACCTTC. Protein sequence: CASSLQGTNYGYTF.

V is TRBV5-1 and J is TRBJ2-3; possibly TRBD1 for D (6 bases). Trimming took 0 bases from V and 6 from J, leaving 17 bases between them. Germline V lookup: CDR1 SGHRS, CDR2 YFSETQ. This CDR3 has 16 amino acids. The CDR3 bases are TGCGCCAGCAGCTTGGGTTGGACAGCAGACGCGGATACGCAGTATTTT. Translating it yields CASSLGWTADADTQYF.

The chain couples TRBV9 to TRBJ1-6, with 7 bases lining up with TRBD1. Germline-derived CDR1 and CDR2 are SGDLS and YYNGEE. The junction had 1 base not matched to a gene; V was cut back by 2 bases and J by 5 bases. This CDR3 comprises 14 residues. CDR3 loop: CASSVTGDNSPLHF. CDR3 sequence (DNA): TGTGCCAGCAGCGTCACAGGGGATAATTCACCCCTCCACTTT.

V is TRBV11-3 and J is TRBJ2-5; D is possibly TRBD1 (6 bases). The CDR3 runs 14 residues. The V gene's germline CDR1 is SGHNT and CDR2 YENEEA. The ends were cut back, 2 bases at V and 6 bases at J, with 13 bases in the middle. The CDR3 loop is CASSLFPGEQTQYF. The CDR3 region has the DNA TGTGCCAGCAGCTTATTTCCAGGGGAGCAGACCCAGTACTTC.

This clone has just a few counts. The chain is built from TRBV2 and TRBJ2-7; tentative D call: TRBD1 (6 bases). The CDR3 contains 14 residues. The germline CDR1 and CDR2 sequences are SNHLY and FYNNEI. V lost 5 bases and J 0 bases, leaving 11 bases between the germline ends. CDR3 nucleotides: TGTGCCAGCAGTACCAGGACAGACTCCTACGAGCAGTACTTC. Encoded protein: CASSTRTDSYEQYF.

The chain recombines TRBV18 with TRBJ2-1; 15 positions match TRBD2. There are 19 residues in the CDR3. Germline assignment: CDR1 KGHSH and CDR2 LQKENI. The junction had 6 bases not matched to a gene; V was cut back by 3 bases and J by 0 bases. Here the CDR3 reads CASSPAGTSGGSSYNEQFF. CDR3 nucleotides: TGTGCCAGCTCACCCGCCGGGACTAGCGGGGGGAGCTCCTACAATGAGCAGTTCTTC.

The CDR3 nucleotides are TGTGCCAGCAGATCTACCTCAGGTAACATGAACACTGAAGCTTTCTTT. It is translated as CASRSTSGNMNTEAFF. This chain links TRBV2 with TRBJ1-1; no clear D. V lost 6 bases and J 0 bases, leaving 17 bases between the germline ends. The germline CDR1 and CDR2 sequences are SNHLY and FYNNEI. This CDR3 has 16 amino acids.

The genes are TRBV4-1 and TRBJ1-5, with TRBD1 matching over 9 bases. Losses at the gene ends were 3 bases for V and 4 bases for J; bases not matched to a gene: 7. From germline, CDR1 is MGHRA and CDR2 YSYEKL. This CDR3 contains 16 residues. DNA for the CDR3: TGCGCCAGCAGCCAGTCTGGGACAGGGAGGAATCAGCCCCAGCATTTT. This gives the protein CASSQSGTGRNQPQHF.

This clone was seen only once. In nucleotides, the CDR3 is TGCGCCAGCAGTGATGGGGGCCGCCATAATTCACCCCTCCACTTT. Protein sequence: CASSDGGRHNSPLHF. The chain links TRBV10-1 to TRBJ1-6; D is possibly TRBD1 (6 bases). Germline CDR1 WNHNN, CDR2 SYGVQD (reference sequence). The CDR3 loop spans 15 amino acids. V was pared by 3 bases and J by 5 bases, with 11 bases between.

The rearrangement joins TRBV3-1 (or the pseudogene TRBV3-2) to TRBJ2-7, with D possibly TRBD2 on 5 matching bases. Trimming cost V 1 base and J 2 bases, with 6 bases left between them. The CDR3 totals 13 residues. Germline V gives CDR1 LGHDT, CDR2 YNNKEL (reference sequence). The CDR3 DNA reads TGTGCCAGCAGCCAAGGTAGCGCCTACGAGCAGTACTTC. This codes for CASSQGSAYEQYF.

The chain couples TRBV12-3 or TRBV12-4 to TRBJ1-1, with 7 bases fitting TRBD1. V shed 10 bases, J shed 0 bases, and the junction held 5 bases outside the gene matches. The CDR3 totals 13 residues. The CDR3 DNA follows: TGTGCCACCGTACAGGGGTTGAACACTGAAGCTTTCTTT. Translating it yields CATVQGLNTEAFF.

In nucleotides, the CDR3 is TGCGCCAGCAGGGACAGGGGGCAATGGGAGACCCAGTACTTC. This translates into CASRDRGQWETQYF. The chain recombines TRBV5-1 with TRBJ2-5, with 11 bases fitting TRBD1. The CDR3 sequence is 14 residues long. Trimming took 5 bases from V and 5 from J; bases not matched to a gene: 5. From germline, CDR1 is SGHRS and CDR2 YFSETQ.

The chain has TRBV4-2 and TRBJ1-1; the D is unclear. This CDR3 spans 16 amino acids. Germline loops: CDR1 LGHNA, CDR2 YNFKEQ. V was trimmed by 2 bases and J by 11 bases, leaving 24 bases between them. This CDR3 reads CASSQPTDNPGFGAFF. CDR3 nucleotides: TGTGCCAGCAGCCAACCCACTGACAATCCGGGGTTTGGGGCTTTCTTT.

This clone was seen more than once but under ten times. The chain couples TRBV4-1 to TRBJ2-3, with TRBD2 identical over 9 bases. The length of the CDR3 is 17 residues. Per the germline V gene, CDR1 is MGHRA and CDR2 is YSYEKL. V shed 0 bases, J shed 2 bases, and the junction held 6 bases outside the gene matches. CDR3 sequence (DNA): TGCGCCAGCAGCCAAGAAGGGCTAGCGGGACACACAGATACGCAGTATTTT. It specifies CASSQEGLAGHTDTQYF.

The chain carries TRBV5-1 and TRBJ2-7, with D possibly being TRBD1 (5 bases). Trimming shortened V by 3 bases and J by 3 bases, and 13 bases separated the two germline ends. Germline loops: CDR1 SGHRS, CDR2 YFSETQ. The CDR3 consists of 14 residues. The CDR3 region is CASSSDNFVYEQYF. The CDR3 nucleotides are TGCGCCAGCAGCTCGGACAACTTCGTCTACGAGCAGTACTTC. The full variable domain, rest sourced from reference TRBV5-1 and TRBJ2-7, is KAGVTQTPRYLIKTRGQQVTLSCSPISGHRSVSWYQQTPGQGLQFLFEYFSETQRNKGNFPGRFSGRQFSNSRSEMNVSTLELGDSALYLCASSSDNFVYEQYFGPGTRLTVT.

This chain uses TRBV2 with TRBJ2-5; a weak D match, TRBD1 (6 bases). V lost 4 bases and J 2 bases, leaving 11 bases between the germline ends. Germline V gene sequence: CDR1 SNHLY, CDR2 FYNNEI. CDR3 length equals 14 residues. The CDR3 DNA sequence: TGTGCCAGCAGTGTCTTGGGGGCACAAGAGACCCAGTACTTC. Translation: CASSVLGAQETQYF.

The chain carries TRBV11-2 and TRBJ2-3; D not certain. Germline V CDR1 and CDR2: SGHAT, FQNNGV. The CDR3 extends over 14 amino acids. V was pared by 0 bases and J by 0 bases, with 4 bases between. CDR3 coding DNA: TGTGCCAGCAGCTTAGATCAGAGCACAGATACGCAGTATTTT. It translates to CASSLDQSTDTQYF. Full variable domain (remainder filled in from reference TRBV11-2 and TRBJ2-3): EAGVAQSPRYKIIEKRQSVAFWCNPISGHATLYWYQQILGQGPKLLIQFQNNGVVDDSQLPKDRFSAERLKGVDSTLKIQPAKLEDSAVYLCASSLDQSTDTQYFGPGTRLTVL.